The rows below give T cell receptor beta chains drawn from one sample of a study of sequential checkpoint blockade in melanoma. TCRdb's copy holds only in-frame clones and misses some; the assay was immunoSEQ multiplex PCR. The sample has approximately 12,000 clones; less than 70% are singletons. The source was CD8+ T cells sorted from blood (inferred from file names), collected from a patient given nivolumab and ipilimumab in sequence. These receptors originate from a human donor with melanoma. Both conserved end residues are part of each CDR3. Fields, in order: clone size, V gene, CDR3 protein. Expanded clones get a size class; other rows say once, few or many, or leave the size out.

clone size: once
V gene: TRBV18
CDR3 protein: CASSLRPTGTATYEQYF

clone size: .
V gene: TRBV11-3
CDR3 protein: CASSSPTFYGYTF

clone size: .
V gene: TRBV2
CDR3 protein: CASSEIGGMSSYNEQFF

clone size: .
V gene: TRBV19
CDR3 protein: CASSFRPGGGTEAFF

clone size: .
V gene: TRBV4-3
CDR3 protein: CASSQDRSGRVEAFF

clone size: .
V gene: TRBV11-2
CDR3 protein: CASSLGGSNEKLFF

clone size: .
V gene: TRBV10-2
CDR3 protein: CASIRALSSYNEQFF

clone size: .
V gene: TRBV15
CDR3 protein: CATSLCAGCGKTYGYTF

clone size: .
V gene: TRBV30
CDR3 protein: CAFYTGELFF

clone size: .
V gene: TRBV7-2
CDR3 protein: CASNTGSEQYF

clone size: .
V gene: TRBV6-4
CDR3 protein: CASSLTSGSTDTQYF

clone size: .
V gene: TRBV27
CDR3 protein: CASSWTGEFSYNEQFF

clone size: .
V gene: TRBV5-4
CDR3 protein: CASSLGAGGSYEQYF

clone size: once
V gene: TRBV28
CDR3 protein: CASRQIRGGNTGELFF

clone size: .
V gene: TRBV27
CDR3 protein: CASTITFGNEQFF

clone size: .
V gene: TRBV7-2
CDR3 protein: CASSPLGGAHTYEQYF

clone size: .
V gene: TRBV15
CDR3 protein: CATSGPGTSGAHEQFF

clone size: .
V gene: TRBV4-2
CDR3 protein: CASSQELGINEQFF

clone size: .
V gene: TRBV28
CDR3 protein: CATRGRPSREAQYF

clone size: .
V gene: TRBV19
CDR3 protein: CASSMGWGRGGDNQPQHF

clone size: .
V gene: TRBV2
CDR3 protein: CASSLGRVKPQHF

clone size: few
V gene: TRBV7-2
CDR3 protein: CASSWGPRAYNEQFF

clone size: many
V gene: TRBV9
CDR3 protein: CASSTGDEQYF

clone size: .
V gene: TRBV4-2
CDR3 protein: CASSQELAGINEQFF

clone size: .
V gene: TRBV9
CDR3 protein: CASSVGGTSGEETQYF

clone size: .
V gene: TRBV9
CDR3 protein: CASSPRGTRGEQFF

clone size: .
V gene: TRBV11-1
CDR3 protein: CASSYTGGNEQYF

clone size: medium-sized
V gene: TRBV27
CDR3 protein: CASSSPRDRGGEQYF

clone size: .
V gene: TRBV5-1
CDR3 protein: CASSFRTGTNTEAFF

clone size: .
V gene: TRBV5-6
CDR3 protein: CASSPGGGSGNEKLFF

clone size: .
V gene: TRBV9
CDR3 protein: CASSEGTGGAYGYTF

clone size: medium-sized
V gene: TRBV28
CDR3 protein: CASSFSGSFYNEQFF

clone size: medium-sized
V gene: TRBV21-1
CDR3 protein: CASSKKGKWGPSPYEQYF

clone size: .
V gene: TRBV5-4
CDR3 protein: CASALDGSGTRNTEAFF

clone size: few
V gene: TRBV7-9
CDR3 protein: CASSLGPQGEAFF

clone size: few
V gene: TRBV9
CDR3 protein: CASSVGSGREYYEQYF

clone size: .
V gene: TRBV7-9
CDR3 protein: CASSSGGFYEQYF

clone size: .
V gene: TRBV28
CDR3 protein: CASSLWDGTGSGGELFF

clone size: .
V gene: TRBV4-1
CDR3 protein: CASSQDVGTSGRYEQYF

clone size: .
V gene: TRBV6-1
CDR3 protein: CASSEGRQSNEELFF

clone size: .
V gene: TRBV4-3
CDR3 protein: CASSPSDGLRRGKLFF